This TCR beta chain was documented in a study of shared clonotypes between healthy human individuals. Among the donors, all were Caucasian adults who lived in Nashville, Tennessee. The assay was run at deep level. Assay used: immunoSEQ multiplex PCR; TCRdb lists only in-frame clones, some missing. The sample has some 490,000 clones, approximately 80% seen once. The CDR3 sequence is 16 residues long. Losses at the gene ends were 5 bases for V and 2 bases for J; bases not matched to a gene: 7. Germline values: CDR1 SGHNT, CDR2 YYREEE (reference sequence). The receptor's source is a woman between 40 and 55 years old in good health. Some clones in this sample may be carry-over from other donors' samples. This chain joins TRBV5-4 and TRBJ2-1; TRBD2 agrees at 10 bases. Specimen: PBMCs. CDR3 amino acids: CASSRTSGETYNEQFF. The CDR3 region has the DNA TGTGCCAGCAGTCGAACTAGCGGGGAAACCTACAATGAGCAGTTCTTC.